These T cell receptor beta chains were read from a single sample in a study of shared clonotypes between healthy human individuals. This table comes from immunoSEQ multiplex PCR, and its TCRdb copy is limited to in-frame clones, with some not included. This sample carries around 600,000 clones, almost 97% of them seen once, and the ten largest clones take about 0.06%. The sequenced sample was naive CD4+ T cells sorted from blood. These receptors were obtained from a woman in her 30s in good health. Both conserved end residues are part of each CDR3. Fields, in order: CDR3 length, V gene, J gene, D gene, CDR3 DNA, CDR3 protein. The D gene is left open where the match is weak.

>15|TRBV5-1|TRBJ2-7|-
TGCGCCAGCAGCCCCCCCGGGGGAACGCCCCACGAGCAGTACTTC
CASSPPGGTPHEQYF
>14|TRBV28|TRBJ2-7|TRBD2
TGTGCCAGCAGTTTAACTAGCGGAGCCTACGAGCAGTACTTC
CASSLTSGAYEQYF
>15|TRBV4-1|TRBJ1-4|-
TGCGCCAGCAGCCAAGACTGGGGGAATAATGAAAAACTGTTTTTT
CASSQDWGNNEKLFF
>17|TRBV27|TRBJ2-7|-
TGTGCCAGCAGTTCCATAGGGGGGGGCTTAAGCTCCTACGAGCAGTACTTC
CASSSIGGGLSSYEQYF
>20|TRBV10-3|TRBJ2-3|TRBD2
TGTGCCATCAGTGATGTGTCCGGCTACGGGCAGCGGGGCCCCACAGATACGCAGTATTTT
CAISDVSGYGQRGPTDTQYF
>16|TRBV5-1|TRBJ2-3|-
TGCGCCAGCAGCCCGTCCCGGGACGCAAGATCAGATACGCAGTATTTT
CASSPSRDARSDTQYF
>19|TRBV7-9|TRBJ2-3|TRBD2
TGTGCCAGCAGCTTAGGGAACCTAGCGGGGGCCCAGAACACAGATACGCAGTATTTT
CASSLGNLAGAQNTDTQYF
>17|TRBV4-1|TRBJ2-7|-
TGCGCCAGCAGCCAAGAACCACAGAGGGATACTTTCTACGAGCAGTACTTC
CASSQEPQRDTFYEQYF
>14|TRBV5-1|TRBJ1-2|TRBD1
TGCGCCAGCAGCGGAACGACAGGGGTGGGTGGCTACACCTTC
CASSGTTGVGGYTF
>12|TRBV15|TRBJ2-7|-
TGTGCCACCAGCAGTCCGAGCGGGTTTCAGTACTTC
CATSSPSGFQYF
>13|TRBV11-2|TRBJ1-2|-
TGTGCCAGCAGACCCCGGGCGATTTATGGCTACACCTTC
CASRPRAIYGYTF
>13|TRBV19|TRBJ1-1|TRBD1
TGTGCCAGTAGTGGACAGGAGAACACTGAAGCTTTCTTT
CASSGQENTEAFF
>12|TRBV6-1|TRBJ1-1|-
TGTGCCAGCAGGGGACAGAACACTGAAGCTTTCTTT
CASRGQNTEAFF